This T cell receptor (beta chain) was identified during a study of CD8 T cells in Susac syndrome. With respect to this clonotype: The antigen remains unidentified.

The CDR3 loop spans 15 amino acids. From germline, CDR1 is SGHDT and CDR2 YYEEEE. Trimming removed 2 bases at V and 11 bases at J, with 20 bases between. General study points: The study conceded that its TCR sequencing and HLA analysis involved relatively few individuals.

TCR beta sequencing covered blood CD8+ and CD4+ T cells. TEMRA cells were FACS-enriched, and CD8+ and CD4+ T cells were isolated negatively. Reverse transcription used about 0.45 to 1 ug RNA and random hexamers. Across 54 Vbeta and 13 Jbeta, immunoSEQ multiplex PCR amplified TCR beta CDR3. TCRdb processed the immunoSEQ multiplex PCR reads anew with MiXCR; each CDR3 protein has one entry. This sample has some 110,000 distinct CDR3 sequences, with 93% found just once. The chain links TRBV5-6 to TRBJ1-5, with D unclear. This TCR was recovered from a human donor with multiple sclerosis. Sequenced: CD4+ T cells from PBMCs. The CDR3 coding sequence is TGTGCCAGCAGCTTTTCATGGGATTCAATCACGACCCAGCATTTT. Translated: CASSFSWDSITTQHF.